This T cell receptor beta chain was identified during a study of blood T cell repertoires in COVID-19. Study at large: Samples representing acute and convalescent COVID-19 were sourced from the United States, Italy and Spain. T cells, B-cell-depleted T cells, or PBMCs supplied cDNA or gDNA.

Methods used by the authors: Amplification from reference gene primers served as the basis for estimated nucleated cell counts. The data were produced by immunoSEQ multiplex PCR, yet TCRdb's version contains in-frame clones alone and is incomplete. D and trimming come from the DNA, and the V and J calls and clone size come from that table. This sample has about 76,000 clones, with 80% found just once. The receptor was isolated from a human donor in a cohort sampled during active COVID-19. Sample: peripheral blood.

CDR3 DNA: TGTGCCAGCAGTAAACCGGGACAGGGAGTCGGGGAGCTGTTTTTT. It specifies CASSKPGQGVGELFF. The chain combines TRBV6-5 with TRBJ2-2, with TRBD1 matching 9 bases. V shed 5 bases, J shed 7 bases, and the junction held 8 bases outside the gene matches. Germline V CDR1 and CDR2: MNHEY, SVGAGI. This CDR3 contains 15 residues.